The 15 T cell receptor beta chains presented below share a single source sample, sequenced in a study of blood T cell repertoires in COVID-19. Method: immunoSEQ multiplex PCR; TCRdb's copy keeps in-frame clones and lacks some. Of about 400,000 clones listed, around 90% are singletons. Source material: peripheral blood. These receptors originate from a man aged 40-50 years with acute or convalescent COVID-19.

As concerns this clone: Other DNA sequences within the sample encode an identical CDR3. V usage is TRBV6-2 or TRBV6-3 and J usage is TRBJ1-1; D gene uncertain. Germline V CDR1 and CDR2: MNHEY, SVGEGT. The CDR3 is made up of 14 amino acids. Trimming removed 0 bases from V and 2 bases from J, with 7 bases in between. The CDR3 region is CASSYSRGNTEAFF. CDR3 in DNA: TGTGCCAGCAGTTACTCTCGGGGAAACACTGAAGCTTTCTTT.

The rearrangement uses TRBV13 and TRBJ2-1; TRBD2 might be the D (5 bases). The germline CDR1 and CDR2 sequences are PRHDT and FYEKMQ (reference sequence). Trimming stripped 4 bases from V and 9 bases from J, with 7 bases between. This CDR3 has 11 amino acids. CDR3 loop: CASSSGGEQFF. The DNA of the CDR3 is TGTGCCAGCAGCTCCGGAGGTGAGCAGTTCTTC.

The chain joins TRBV9 to TRBJ1-2; 10 nucleotides align to TRBD1. Germline V gives CDR1 SGDLS, CDR2 YYNGEE. CDR3 length equals 15 residues. V dropped 4 bases and J dropped 7; count of bases not matched to a gene: 10. CDR3 sequence (DNA): TGTGCCAGCAGCCCATCGACAGGGGGCCAATTTGGCTACACCTTC. This encodes CASSPSTGGQFGYTF. The whole variable domain, remainder taken from reference TRBV9 and TRBJ1-2, is DSGVTQTPKHLITATGQRVTLRCSPRSGDLSVYWYQQSLDQGLQFLIQYYNGEERAKGNILERFSAQQFPDLHSELNLSSLELGDSALYFCASSPSTGGQFGYTFGSGTRLTVV.

The chain combines TRBV3-1 (or the pseudogene TRBV3-2) with TRBJ1-1, with TRBD1 as a possible D gene (6 bases). V was clipped by 0 bases and J by 2 bases, with 13 bases between them. The CDR3 sequence is 16 residues long. Looked up from germline, CDR1 is LGHDT and CDR2 is YNNKEL (reference sequence). The CDR3 spells CASSQELQGGNTEAFF. The CDR3 DNA is TGTGCCAGCAGCCAAGAGTTACAGGGCGGCAACACTGAAGCTTTCTTT.

V is TRBV7-9 and J is TRBJ2-5; 7 bases are a match to TRBD2. Germline lookup yields CDR1 SEHNR and CDR2 FQNEAQ (reference sequence). The V gene end was trimmed by 5 bases and the J gene end by 1 base; junction bases not matched to a gene: 4. The CDR3 length is 14 residues. CDR3 amino acids: CASSPAGSQETQYF. The DNA of the CDR3 is TGTGCCAGCAGCCCAGCGGGGAGCCAAGAGACCCAGTACTTC.

For the CDR3, the DNA is TGCAGCGTTGATTACACAACAGGGAACTATGGCTACACCTTC. Its protein product is CSVDYTTGNYGYTF. This chain joins TRBV29-1 and TRBJ1-2; tentative D call: TRBD1 (6 bases). V lost 3 bases and J 2 bases, leaving 13 bases between the germline ends. Germline CDR1 SQVTM, CDR2 ANQGSEA. The CDR3 is 14 amino acids. The full variable domain, with the rest looked up from reference TRBV29-1 and TRBJ1-2, is SAVISQKPSRDICQRGTSLTIQCQVDSQVTMMFWYRQQPGQSLTLIATANQGSEATYESGFVIDKFPISRPNLTFSTLTVSNMSPEDSSIYLCSVDYTTGNYGYTFGSGTRLTVV.

This clone was seen once. The chain joins TRBV7-9 to TRBJ1-3; TRBD1 matches 9 bases. The CDR3 contains 16 residues. The germline V gene has CDR1 SEHNR and CDR2 FQNEAQ (reference sequence). Trimming took 3 bases from V and 1 from J; bases not matched to a gene: 4. The CDR3 is CASSFSGQGSGNTIYF. The CDR3, as DNA: TGTGCCAGCAGCTTTTCAGGACAGGGGTCTGGAAACACCATATATTTT.

The chain is built from TRBV6-5 and TRBJ1-5, with 7 positions matching TRBD1. CDR3 length: 16 amino acids. J gave up 3 bases and V 4 bases, and 9 bases lay outside the gene matches. The germline CDR1 and CDR2 sequences are MNHEY and SVGAGI. The CDR3 spells CASSSVTGNPNQPQHF. In DNA, the CDR3 is TGTGCCAGCAGTTCCGTGACAGGGAATCCCAATCAGCCCCAGCATTTT.

This clone occurred once. The chain is built from TRBV5-5 and TRBJ2-7; 13 nucleotides align to TRBD2. This CDR3 contains 15 residues. V shed 4 bases and J 5 bases; nucleotides not matched to a gene: 6. The V gene's germline CDR1 is SGHKS and CDR2 YYEKEE (reference sequence). CDR3 nucleotides: TGTGCCAGCAGCCTACCGACTAGCGGGGGGCACGAGCAGTACTTC. It specifies CASSLPTSGGHEQYF.

The chain has TRBV10-3 and TRBJ2-1, with a weak D call TRBD2 (5 bases). There are 14 residues in the CDR3. V was shortened by 4 bases and J by 7 bases, with 14 bases between the two germline ends. The germline V gene has CDR1 ENHRY and CDR2 SYGVKD. The DNA for the CDR3 is TGTGCCATCAGTGGGGTAGCGAACTCGAATGAGCAGTTCTTC. Translation gives CAISGVANSNEQFF.

This chain uses TRBV5-6 with TRBJ2-1; the match to TRBD2 covers 13 bases. Germline loops: CDR1 SGHDT, CDR2 YYEEEE. CDR3 size: 16 residues. V shed 3 bases and J 8 bases; nucleotides not matched to a gene: 8. The CDR3 DNA reads TGTGCCAGCAGCTCGACGGGGACTAGCGGGGTTTATGAGCAGTTCTTC. This translates into CASSSTGTSGVYEQFF. The complete variable domain, with remaining parts taken from reference TRBV5-6 and TRBJ2-1, reads DAGVTQSPTHLIKTRGQQVTLRCSPKSGHDTVSWYQQALGQGPQFIFQYYEEEERQRGNFPDRFSGHQFPNYSSELNVNALLLGDSALYLCASSSTGTSGVYEQFFGPGTRLTVL.

This chain links TRBV6-5 with TRBJ1-2; 12 bases fit TRBD1. Germline CDR1 and CDR2: MNHEY and SVGAGI. V lost 6 bases, J lost 7 bases, and 9 bases stayed unmatched. The CDR3 consists of 15 residues. This CDR3 reads CASRDPGTGGFGYTF. The CDR3 nucleotides read TGTGCCAGCAGAGATCCCGGGACAGGGGGCTTTGGCTACACCTTC.

This clone was detected only once. The chain has TRBV27 and TRBJ2-7, with D perhaps TRBD1 (8 bases). The germline CDR1 and CDR2 sequences are MNHEY and SMNVEV (reference sequence). This CDR3 comprises 15 residues. The V end was cut by 5 bases, the J end by 2 bases, with 16 bases between. CDR3 sequence: CASSQTGGVAYEQYF. Here the CDR3 DNA reads TGTGCCAGCAGTCAAACAGGGGGGGTGGCCTACGAGCAGTACTTC.

The V call is TRBV7-2, the J call TRBJ1-6; 10 nucleotides match TRBD1. Per the germline V gene, CDR1 is SGHTA and CDR2 is FQGNSA. This CDR3 is 15 amino acids long. Trimming at V came to 5 bases and at J to 10 bases, leaving 8 bases not matched to a gene. CDR3 amino acids: CASSTRQGAGSPLHF. CDR3 bases: TGTGCCAGCAGCACCCGACAGGGGGCGGGCTCACCCCTCCACTTT.

V is TRBV2 and J is TRBJ2-7, with D perhaps TRBD1 (5 bases). The CDR3 loop spans 21 amino acids. Germline V CDR1 and CDR2: SNHLY, FYNNEI. V was cut by 6 bases and J by 3 bases, with 36 bases left in between. This CDR3 reads CASRFSPEEEIGERALYEQYF. The CDR3 bases are TGTGCCAGCAGGTTCAGCCCCGAAGAGGAGATAGGGGAACGCGCCCTCTACGAGCAGTACTTC. Full variable domain (remainder filled in from reference TRBV2 and TRBJ2-7): EPEVTQTPSHQVTQMGQEVILRCVPISNHLYFYWYRQILGQKVEFLVSFYNNEISEKSEIFDDQFSVERPDGSNFTLKIRSTKLEDSAMYFCASRFSPEEEIGERALYEQYFGPGTRLTVT.